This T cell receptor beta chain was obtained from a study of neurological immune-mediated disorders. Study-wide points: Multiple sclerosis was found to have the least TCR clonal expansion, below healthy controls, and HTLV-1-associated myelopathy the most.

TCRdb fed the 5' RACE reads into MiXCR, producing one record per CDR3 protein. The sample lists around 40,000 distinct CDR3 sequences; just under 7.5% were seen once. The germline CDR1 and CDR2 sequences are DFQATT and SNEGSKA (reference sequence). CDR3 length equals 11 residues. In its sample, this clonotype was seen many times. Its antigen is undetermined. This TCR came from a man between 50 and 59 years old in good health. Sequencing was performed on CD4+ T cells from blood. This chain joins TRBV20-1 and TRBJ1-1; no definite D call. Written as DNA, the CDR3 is TGCAGATCCGTGAGGAGCCCGGAAGCTTTCTTT. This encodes CRSVRSPEAFF.